This entry is about one TCR beta chain. These data originate in a study of blood T cell repertoires in COVID-19. Method: immunoSEQ multiplex PCR; TCRdb's copy keeps in-frame clones and lacks some. The sample records around 100,000 clones, approximately 87% being singletons. The CDR3 has 19 residues. After removal of 4 bases from V and 1 base from J, the junction contained 19 bases not matched to a gene. Germline CDR1 reads SGHNT; CDR2 reads YENEEA. Source material: peripheral blood. The receptor comes from a woman in her thirties with acute or convalescent COVID-19. The J gene is TRBJ2-7, the V gene TRBV11-3; 7 positions match TRBD1. The CDR3 DNA follows: TGTGCCAGCAGCTCTGAGGGCAAACAGGGGATCAAGTGGTCCTACGAGCAGTACTTC. Its translation: CASSSEGKQGIKWSYEQYF.